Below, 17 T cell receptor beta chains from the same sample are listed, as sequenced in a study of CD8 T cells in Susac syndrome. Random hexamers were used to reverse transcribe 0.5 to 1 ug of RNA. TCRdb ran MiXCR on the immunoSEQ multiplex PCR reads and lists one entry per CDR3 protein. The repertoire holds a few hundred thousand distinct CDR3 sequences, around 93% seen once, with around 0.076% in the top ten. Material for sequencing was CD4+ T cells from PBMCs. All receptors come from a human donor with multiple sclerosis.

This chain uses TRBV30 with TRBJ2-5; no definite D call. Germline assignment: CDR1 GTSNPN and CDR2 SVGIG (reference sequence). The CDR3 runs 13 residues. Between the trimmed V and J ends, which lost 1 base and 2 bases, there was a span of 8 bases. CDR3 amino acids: CAWSGSVQETQYF. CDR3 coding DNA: TGTGCCTGGAGTGGTAGTGTGCAAGAGACCCAGTACTTC. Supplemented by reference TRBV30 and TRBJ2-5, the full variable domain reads SQTIHQWPATLVQPVGSPLSLECTVEGTSNPNLYWYRQAAGRGLQLLFYSVGIGQISSEVPQNLSASRPQDRQFILSSKKLLLSDSGFYLCAWSGSVQETQYFGPGTRLLVL.

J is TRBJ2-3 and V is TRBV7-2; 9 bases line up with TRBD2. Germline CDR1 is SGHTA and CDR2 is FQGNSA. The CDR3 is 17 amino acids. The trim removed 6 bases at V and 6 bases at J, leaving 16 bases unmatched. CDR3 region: CASRRRAGGSPWDTQYF. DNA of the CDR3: TGTGCCAGCAGAAGAAGAGCGGGGGGTTCCCCTTGGGATACGCAGTATTTT.

The CDR3 bases are TGCAGCGTTTTCCTTACCCGCGGGCAAGAAGCTTTCTTT. It encodes CSVFLTRGQEAFF. V and J are TRBV29-1 and TRBJ1-1; D is uncertain. This CDR3 spans 13 amino acids. V lost 5 bases and J 8 bases, leaving 18 bases between the germline ends. Germline CDR1 SQVTM, CDR2 ANQGSEA.

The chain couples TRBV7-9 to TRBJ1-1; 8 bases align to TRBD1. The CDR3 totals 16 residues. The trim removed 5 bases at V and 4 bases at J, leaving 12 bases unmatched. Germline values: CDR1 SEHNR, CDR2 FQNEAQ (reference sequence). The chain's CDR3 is CASSPPPTGGGTEAFF. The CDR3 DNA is TGTGCCAGCAGCCCACCCCCTACAGGGGGGGGCACTGAAGCTTTCTTT.

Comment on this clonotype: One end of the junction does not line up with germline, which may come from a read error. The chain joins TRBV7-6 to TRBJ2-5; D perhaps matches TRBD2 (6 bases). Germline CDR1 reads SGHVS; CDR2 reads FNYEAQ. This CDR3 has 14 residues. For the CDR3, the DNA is TGTGCCAGCAGCTTGTCTTCCCGGGTGAGCCCGGGGGACTTC. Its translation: CASSLSSRVSPGDF.

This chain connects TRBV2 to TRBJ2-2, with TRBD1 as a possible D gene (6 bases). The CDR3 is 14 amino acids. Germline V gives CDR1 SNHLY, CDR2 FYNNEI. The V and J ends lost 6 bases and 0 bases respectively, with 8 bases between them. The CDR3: CASSGTPNTGELFF. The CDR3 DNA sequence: TGTGCCAGCAGCGGGACACCGAACACCGGGGAGCTGTTTTTT. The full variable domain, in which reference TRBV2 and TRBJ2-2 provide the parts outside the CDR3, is EPEVTQTPSHQVTQMGQEVILRCVPISNHLYFYWYRQILGQKVEFLVSFYNNEISEKSEIFDDQFSVERPDGSNFTLKIRSTKLEDSAMYFCASSGTPNTGELFFGEGSRLTVL.

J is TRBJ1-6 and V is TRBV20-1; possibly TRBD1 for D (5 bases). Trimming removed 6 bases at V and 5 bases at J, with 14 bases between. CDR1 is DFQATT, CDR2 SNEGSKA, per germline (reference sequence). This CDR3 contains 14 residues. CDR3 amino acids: CSAFPRQHNSPLHF. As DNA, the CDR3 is TGCAGTGCCTTCCCCCGACAGCATAATTCACCCCTCCACTTT.

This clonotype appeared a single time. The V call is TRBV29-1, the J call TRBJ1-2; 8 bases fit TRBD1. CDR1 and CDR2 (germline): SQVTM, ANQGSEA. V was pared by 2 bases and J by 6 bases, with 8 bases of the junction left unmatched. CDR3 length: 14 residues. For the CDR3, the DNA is TGCAGCGTTGAACAGGGGGCCCTTACTGATGGCTACACCTTC. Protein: CSVEQGALTDGYTF.

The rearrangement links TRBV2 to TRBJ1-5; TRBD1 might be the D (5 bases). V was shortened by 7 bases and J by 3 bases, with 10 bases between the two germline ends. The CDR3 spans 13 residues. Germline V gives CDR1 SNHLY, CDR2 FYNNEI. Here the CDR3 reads CASMEGINQPQHF. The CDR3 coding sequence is TGTGCCAGCATGGAGGGGATCAATCAGCCCCAGCATTTT.

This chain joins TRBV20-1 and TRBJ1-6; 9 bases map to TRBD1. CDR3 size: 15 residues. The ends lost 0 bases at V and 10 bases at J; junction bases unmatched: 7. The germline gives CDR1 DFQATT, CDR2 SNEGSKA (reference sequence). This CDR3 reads CSARDPDRGWSPLHF. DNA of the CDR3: TGCAGTGCTAGAGACCCGGACAGGGGATGGTCACCCCTCCACTTT.

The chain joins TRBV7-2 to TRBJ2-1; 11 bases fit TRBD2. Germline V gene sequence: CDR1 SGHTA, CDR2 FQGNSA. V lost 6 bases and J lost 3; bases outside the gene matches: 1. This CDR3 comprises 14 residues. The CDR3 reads CASRLAGGYNEQFF. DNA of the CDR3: TGTGCCAGCAGGCTAGCGGGGGGCTACAATGAGCAGTTCTTC.

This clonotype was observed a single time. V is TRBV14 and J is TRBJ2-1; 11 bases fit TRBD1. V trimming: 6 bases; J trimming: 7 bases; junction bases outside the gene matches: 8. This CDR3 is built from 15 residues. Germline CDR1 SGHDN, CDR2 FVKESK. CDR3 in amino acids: CASRTGQGAKNEQFF. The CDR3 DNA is TGTGCCAGCAGGACCGGACAGGGGGCTAAGAATGAGCAGTTCTTC.

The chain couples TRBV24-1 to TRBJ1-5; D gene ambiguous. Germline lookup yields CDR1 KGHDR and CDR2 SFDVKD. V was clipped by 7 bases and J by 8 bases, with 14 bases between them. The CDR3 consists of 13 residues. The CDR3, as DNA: TGTGCCACCAGCGAACTCCTTGTGGAGCCCCAGCATTTT. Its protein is CATSELLVEPQHF.

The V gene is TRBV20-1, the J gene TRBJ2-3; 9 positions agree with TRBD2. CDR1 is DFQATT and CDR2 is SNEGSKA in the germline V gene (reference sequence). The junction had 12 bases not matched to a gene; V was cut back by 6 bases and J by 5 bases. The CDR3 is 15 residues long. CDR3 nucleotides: TGCAGTGCCCATTCGGGTAGCGGGGGCCAAGATACGCAGTATTTT. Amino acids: CSAHSGSGGQDTQYF.

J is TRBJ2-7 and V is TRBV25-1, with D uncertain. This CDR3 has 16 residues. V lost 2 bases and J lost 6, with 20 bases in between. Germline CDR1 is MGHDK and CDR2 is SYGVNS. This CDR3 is CASSEPGRSVGFEQYF. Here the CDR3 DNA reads TGTGCCAGCAGTGAACCAGGACGAAGTGTGGGGTTCGAGCAGTACTTC.

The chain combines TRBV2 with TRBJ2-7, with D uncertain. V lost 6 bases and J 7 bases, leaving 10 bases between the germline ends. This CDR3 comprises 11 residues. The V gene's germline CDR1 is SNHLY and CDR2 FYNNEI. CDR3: CASSTMGEQYF. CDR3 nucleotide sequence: TGTGCCAGCAGCACGATGGGGGAGCAGTACTTC.

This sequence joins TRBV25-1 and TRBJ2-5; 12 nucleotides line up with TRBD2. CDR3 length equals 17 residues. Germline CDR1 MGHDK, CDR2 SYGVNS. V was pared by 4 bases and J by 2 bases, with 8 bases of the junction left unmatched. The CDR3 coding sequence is TGTGCCAGCAGTGCAATCCTCGGACTAGCGGGGCAAGAGACCCAGTACTTC. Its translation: CASSAILGLAGQETQYF.